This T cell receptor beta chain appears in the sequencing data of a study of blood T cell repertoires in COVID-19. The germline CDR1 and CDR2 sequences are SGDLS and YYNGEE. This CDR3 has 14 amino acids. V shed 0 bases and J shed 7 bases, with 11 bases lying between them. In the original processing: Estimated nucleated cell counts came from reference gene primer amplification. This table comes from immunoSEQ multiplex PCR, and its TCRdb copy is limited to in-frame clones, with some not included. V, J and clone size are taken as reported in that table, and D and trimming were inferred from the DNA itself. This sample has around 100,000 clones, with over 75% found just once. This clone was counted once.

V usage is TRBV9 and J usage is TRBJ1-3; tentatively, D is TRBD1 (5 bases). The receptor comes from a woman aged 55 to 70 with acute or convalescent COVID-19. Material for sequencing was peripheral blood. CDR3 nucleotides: TGTGCCAGCAGCGTAGGTGGGGCAGAGAACACCATATATTTT. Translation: CASSVGGAENTIYF.